Each of the 25 T cell receptor beta chains below was sequenced from the same sample in a study of T cell repertoires and Cas9 in healthy adults. The method was immunoSEQ multiplex PCR; TCRdb's version includes in-frame clones alone and lacks a portion of them. The table records tens of thousands of clones, roughly 90% of them present only once. The source material was CD4+ effector T cells (CD127+, CD25-, CD137-, CD154-) from PBMCs; culture status not recorded. The receptor source for this set is a human donor in good health.

The genes are TRBV4-3 and TRBJ2-5, with TRBD1 identical over 9 bases. J was trimmed by 5 bases and V by 4 bases; bases with no gene match: 5. Germline V lookup: CDR1 LGHNA, CDR2 YSLEER. The CDR3 totals 14 residues. The CDR3 region has the DNA TGCGCCAGCAGCCTGGGGACAGGGCGGGAGACCCAGTACTTC. Residues: CASSLGTGRETQYF.

This clone turned up a few times. CDR3 sequence: CASSQDHLTPPKNIQYF. In DNA form, the CDR3 reads TGCGCCAGCAGCCAAGATCACCTGACCCCTCCCAAAAACATTCAGTACTTC. The chain uses TRBV4-3 and TRBJ2-4; no clear D gene. With 0 bases removed from V and 2 bases from J, the gap between germline ends came to 14 bases. Per germline, CDR1 LGHNA and CDR2 YSLEER. The CDR3 is made up of 17 amino acids.

The J gene is TRBJ1-6, the V gene TRBV30, with a tentative D call TRBD1 (5 bases). V was clipped by 3 bases and J by 6 bases, with 9 bases between them. Per germline, CDR1 GTSNPN and CDR2 SVGIG (reference sequence). The length of the CDR3 is 13 residues. The CDR3 is CAWRRDSNSPLHF. DNA of the CDR3: TGTGCCTGGAGGAGGGACTCTAATTCACCCCTCCACTTT.

This clone has more than one count but fewer than ten. The rearrangement uses TRBV4-3 and TRBJ2-7, with no clear D. V lost 1 base and J 0 bases, leaving 7 bases between the germline ends. The CDR3 contains 14 residues. The germline gives CDR1 LGHNA, CDR2 YSLEER. The CDR3 DNA is TGCGCCAGCAGCCAAGGACTGAACTCCTACGAGCAGTACGTC. Amino acid sequence: CASSQGLNSYEQYV.

The chain is built from TRBV6-7 and TRBJ1-2; D remains ambiguous. TRBV6-7 is flagged as an ORF with uncertain function. The CDR3 length is 11 residues. V gave up 6 bases and J gave up 8 bases, with 10 bases separating them. This CDR3 is CASSPPGGYTF. The CDR3 region has the DNA TGTGCCAGCAGCCCGCCCGGGGGCTACACCTTC.

The rearrangement uses TRBV5-8 and TRBJ2-6; no definite D call. The CDR3 is 15 amino acids. CDR1 SGHTS and CDR2 YDEGEE come from the germline V gene. Trimming took off 3 bases at V and 3 bases at J, with 10 bases between the two ends. As DNA, the CDR3 is TGTGCCAGCAGCTCCCCCCATCGTGGGGCCAACGTCCTGACTTTC. It codes for CASSSPHRGANVLTF.

This clone was seen only once. The J gene is TRBJ2-1, the V gene TRBV7-3; perhaps TRBD2 as D (5 bases). There are 13 residues in the CDR3. The germline V gene encodes CDR1 SGHTA and CDR2 FQGTGA. Trimming took off 2 bases at V and 15 bases at J, with 17 bases between the two ends. The DNA for the CDR3 is TGTGCCAGCAGCTTAGTGTCGGCTTCACGGGGGTTCTTC. Its protein is CASSLVSASRGFF. Full variable domain (outside the CDR3, taken from reference TRBV7-3 and TRBJ2-1): GAGVSQTPSNKVTEKGKYVELRCDPISGHTALYWYRQSLGQGPEFLIYFQGTGAADDSGLPNDRFFAVRPEGSVSTLKIQRTERGDSAVYLCASSLVSASRGFFGPGTRLTVL.

This chain joins TRBV6-1 and TRBJ2-3, with 10 nucleotides matching TRBD1. Germline trimming cut 11 bases from V and 6 bases from J; bases unmatched to any gene: 8. The CDR3 is 13 residues long. Per the germline V gene, CDR1 is MNHNS and CDR2 is SASEGT. The CDR3 DNA is TGTGCCGTCCGGGACAGGGGAGGTGATACGCAGTATTTT. This sequence encodes CAVRDRGGDTQYF.

The rearrangement joins TRBV2 to TRBJ2-3; perhaps TRBD2 as D (6 bases). V lost 7 bases and J lost 4, with 12 bases in between. Looked up from germline, CDR1 is SNHLY and CDR2 is FYNNEI. CDR3 size: 13 residues. CDR3 bases: TGTGCCAGCACGGCGGGGCTTCCAGATACGCAGTATTTT. This codes for CASTAGLPDTQYF.

This rearrangement joins TRBV7-2 to TRBJ2-1; perhaps TRBD2 as D (5 bases). V was shortened by 5 bases and J by 7 bases, with 15 bases between the two germline ends. Germline-derived CDR1 and CDR2 are SGHTA and FQGNSA. The CDR3 has 14 residues. CDR3 region: CASSRGNYLNEQFF. The DNA of the CDR3 is TGTGCCAGCAGCCGAGGGAACTACCTTAATGAGCAGTTCTTC.

The V call is TRBV9, the J call TRBJ2-1; D is unresolved. This CDR3 comprises 13 residues. V lost 0 bases to trimming and J lost 8 bases, with 9 bases between them. Germline CDR1 and CDR2: SGDLS and YYNGEE. CDR3 bases: TGTGCCAGCAGCGTAGCCCCTAAGGATGAGCAGTTCTTC. This codes for CASSVAPKDEQFF.

This chain joins TRBV6-1 and TRBJ2-1; tentatively, D is TRBD2 (6 bases). Trimming took 1 base from V and 4 from J, leaving 11 bases between them. CDR1 is MNHNS, CDR2 SASEGT, per germline. CDR3 length: 15 residues. The CDR3 region is CASSEEVSGYNEQFF. The CDR3, as DNA: TGTGCCAGCAGTGAAGAAGTTAGCGGATACAATGAGCAGTTCTTC.

The chain employs TRBV28 and TRBJ2-5; D is unclear. V shed 5 bases and J shed 2 bases, with 12 bases lying between them. Germline V gene sequence: CDR1 MDHEN, CDR2 SYDVKM. The length of the CDR3 is 14 residues. The CDR3 here is CASSTLGFQETQYF. The DNA of the CDR3 is TGTGCCAGCAGTACTTTGGGATTTCAAGAGACCCAGTACTTC.

This chain joins TRBV15 and TRBJ2-6; 7 positions match TRBD1. Trimming removed 3 bases from V and 0 bases from J; junction bases left unmatched: 8. Germline-derived CDR1 and CDR2 are LNHNV and YYDKDF (reference sequence). The CDR3 has 18 residues. CDR3 nucleotide sequence: TGTGCCACCAGCAGCGGGGACAGAGTCTCCTCTGGGGCCAACGTCCTGACTTTC. Its translation is CATSSGDRVSSGANVLTF.

The chain has TRBV7-7 and TRBJ2-3, with D tentatively TRBD1 or TRBD2 (6 bases each). The CDR3 has 12 residues. Between the trimmed V and J ends, which lost 5 bases and 8 bases, there was a span of 11 bases. Germline values: CDR1 SSHAT, CDR2 FNYEAQ (reference sequence). The CDR3 region is CASSLEGGTQYF. The CDR3 DNA follows: TGTGCCAGCAGCCTAGAGGGGGGTACGCAGTATTTT.

V and J are TRBV2 and TRBJ1-2; D call uncertain. Germline CDR1 reads SNHLY; CDR2 reads FYNNEI. Trimming took 6 bases from V and 0 from J, leaving 14 bases between them. The CDR3 length is 15 residues. CDR3: CASRKDKQSNYGYTF. Written as DNA, the CDR3 is TGTGCCAGCAGAAAAGACAAGCAATCTAACTATGGCTACACCTTC.

Notes on this clone: Different DNA sequences within this sample yield the same CDR3. This chain joins TRBV19 and TRBJ1-2, with D possibly matching TRBD1 (6 bases). Trimming pared 8 bases from V and 8 bases from J, leaving 24 bases between. Per the germline V gene, CDR1 is LNHDA and CDR2 is SQIVND (reference sequence). This CDR3 has 15 residues. CDR3 loop: CASVEVGGVVAGYTF. The CDR3 DNA is TGTGCCAGTGTTGAAGTAGGGGGTGTCGTGGCGGGCTACACCTTC.

V usage is TRBV5-5 and J usage is TRBJ2-1, with D perhaps TRBD1 or TRBD2 (5 bases each). The length of the CDR3 is 13 residues. Germline V gene lookup returns CDR1 SGHKS and CDR2 YYEKEE (reference sequence). V was cut by 4 bases and J by 13 bases, with 18 bases left in between. CDR3 sequence (DNA): TGTGCCAGCAGCCATGAAAGGGACCCCTCTCAGTTCTTC. This sequence encodes CASSHERDPSQFF. Full variable domain (rest looked up from reference TRBV5-5 and TRBJ2-1): DAGVTQSPTHLIKTRGQQVTLRCSPISGHKSVSWYQQVLGQGPQFIFQYYEKEERGRGNFPDRFSARQFPNYSSELNVNALLLGDSALYLCASSHERDPSQFFGPGTRLTVL.

The gene calls are TRBV7-3 and TRBJ2-3; the match to TRBD1 covers 11 bases. This CDR3 comprises 17 residues. From germline, CDR1 is SGHTA and CDR2 FQGTGA. Trimming cost V 5 bases and J 3 bases; bases outside gene matches: 10. The CDR3 is CASSALPGQGGTDTQYF. The CDR3 DNA follows: TGTGCCAGCAGCGCCCTCCCGGGACAGGGGGGGACAGATACGCAGTATTTT.

The chain joins TRBV5-6 to TRBJ1-5; D may be TRBD1 (6 bases). Germline V gene sequence: CDR1 SGHDT, CDR2 YYEEEE. Trimming shortened V by 3 bases and J by 7 bases, and 17 bases separated the two germline ends. The CDR3 loop spans 15 amino acids. CDR3 sequence: CASSSKGVLTQPQHF. The CDR3 DNA follows: TGTGCCAGCAGCTCAAAGGGGGTTCTCACCCAGCCCCAGCATTTT. The variable domain in full, completed from reference TRBV5-6 and TRBJ1-5, reads DAGVTQSPTHLIKTRGQQVTLRCSPKSGHDTVSWYQQALGQGPQFIFQYYEEEERQRGNFPDRFSGHQFPNYSSELNVNALLLGDSALYLCASSSKGVLTQPQHFGDGTRLSIL.

This clone was counted a single time. The sample has other DNA sequences that encode this CDR3 too. The chain joins TRBV2 to TRBJ2-3; 7 bases line up with TRBD2. CDR3 length equals 15 residues. Germline assignment: CDR1 SNHLY and CDR2 FYNNEI. The ends lost 10 bases at V and 4 bases at J; junction bases unmatched: 14. The CDR3 loop reads CATTPLASISDTQYF. In nucleotides, the CDR3 is TGTGCCACCACGCCACTAGCGTCTATCTCAGATACGCAGTATTTT.

V gene TRBV19 combines with J gene TRBJ1-2; no firm D call. The CDR3 consists of 13 residues. Germline CDR1 LNHDA, CDR2 SQIVND (reference sequence). V shed 1 base and J shed 4 bases, with 7 bases lying between them. The CDR3 region is CASSIGQAYGYTF. The CDR3, as DNA: TGTGCCAGTAGTATAGGGCAGGCCTATGGCTACACCTTC.

The V gene is TRBV28, the J gene TRBJ1-1; D not certain. Germline V lookup: CDR1 MDHEN, CDR2 SYDVKM. The CDR3 is 15 residues long. The V end was cut by 2 bases, the J end by 3 bases, with 13 bases between. CDR3 sequence: CASSLGRESDTEAFF. CDR3 sequence (DNA): TGTGCCAGCAGTTTAGGGAGGGAGAGCGACACTGAAGCTTTCTTT.

This chain connects TRBV19 to TRBJ2-7; D ambiguous. Germline V gene sequence: CDR1 LNHDA, CDR2 SQIVND (reference sequence). Trimming took off 6 bases at V and 7 bases at J, with 16 bases between the two ends. The CDR3 has 13 amino acids. CDR3 in DNA: TGTGCCAGTAGAGATCCCCCCAGCTGTGAGCAGTACGTC. This gives the protein CASRDPPSCEQYV.

The CDR3: CASSIGDTYGYTF. In DNA form, the CDR3 reads TGTGCCAGCTCAATCGGGGACACCTATGGCTACACCTTC. The chain couples TRBV18 to TRBJ1-2; D possibly corresponds to TRBD1 (6 bases). Looked up from germline, CDR1 is KGHSH and CDR2 is LQKENI. This CDR3 spans 13 amino acids. Trimming shortened V by 5 bases and J by 4 bases, and 11 bases separated the two germline ends.